The T cell receptor (beta chain) under discussion was sequenced for a study of PD-L1 blockade in urothelial cancer. Background on the study: Counts from blood samples showed a median of 141,255 T cells.

The CDR3 contains 18 residues. Trimming cost V 0 bases and J 4 bases, with 22 bases left between them. Germline V gene sequence: CDR1 SGHNT, CDR2 YENEEA. Clones were sequenced by immunoSEQ multiplex PCR, and TCRdb holds only the in-frame ones, with some missing. Of more than 40,000 clones in the sample, approximately 86% were seen once. Urothelial carcinoma, locally advanced or metastatic, affected the patients. The V call is TRBV11-3, the J call TRBJ2-7; D is perhaps TRBD1 (9 bases). Sequencing used PBMCs, obtained around atezolizumab (anti-PD-L1) treatment. This clonotype originated in a man in his 60s with urothelial cancer. The CDR3 DNA follows: TGTGCCAGCAGCTTAGAACTCCCCGGGACAGGGACTAGGTACGAGCAGTACTTC. Residues: CASSLELPGTGTRYEQYF.